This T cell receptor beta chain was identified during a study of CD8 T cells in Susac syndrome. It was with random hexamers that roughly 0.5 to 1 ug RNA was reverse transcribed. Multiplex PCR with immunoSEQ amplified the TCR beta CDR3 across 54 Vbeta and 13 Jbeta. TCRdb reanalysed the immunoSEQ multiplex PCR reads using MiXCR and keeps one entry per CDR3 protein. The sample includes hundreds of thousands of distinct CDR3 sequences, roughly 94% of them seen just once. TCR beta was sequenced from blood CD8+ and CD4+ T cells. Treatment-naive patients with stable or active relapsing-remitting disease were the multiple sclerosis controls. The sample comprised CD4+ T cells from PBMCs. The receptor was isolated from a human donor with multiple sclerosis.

The CDR3 reads CASSPLTGKAFF. CDR3 nucleotide sequence: TGTGCCAGCTCACCACTAACAGGGAAAGCTTTCTTT. The gene calls are TRBV18 and TRBJ1-1; TRBD1 is a possible D gene (6 bases). This CDR3 has 12 amino acids. V shed 1 base and J shed 9 bases, with 9 bases lying between them. Germline V CDR1 and CDR2: KGHSH, LQKENI.